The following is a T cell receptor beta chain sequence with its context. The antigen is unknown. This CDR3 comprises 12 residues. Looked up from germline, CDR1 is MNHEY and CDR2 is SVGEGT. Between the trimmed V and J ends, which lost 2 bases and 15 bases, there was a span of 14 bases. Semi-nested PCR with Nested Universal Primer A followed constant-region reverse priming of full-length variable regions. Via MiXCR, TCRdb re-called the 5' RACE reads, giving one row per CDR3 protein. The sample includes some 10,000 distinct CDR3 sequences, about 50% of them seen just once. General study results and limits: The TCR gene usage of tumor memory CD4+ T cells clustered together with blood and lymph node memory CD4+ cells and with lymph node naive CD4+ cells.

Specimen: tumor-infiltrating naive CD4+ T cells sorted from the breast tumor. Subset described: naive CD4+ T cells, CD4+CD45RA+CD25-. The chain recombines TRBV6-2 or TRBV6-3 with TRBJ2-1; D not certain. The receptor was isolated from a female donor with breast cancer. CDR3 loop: CASSYGSRNVFF. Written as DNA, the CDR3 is TGTGCCAGCAGTTACGGATCCAGGAACGTGTTCTTC.